Below are 17 T cell receptor beta chains sequenced from a single sample in a study of identical twins. TCRdb ran MiXCR on the 5' RACE reads and lists one entry per CDR3 protein. The profile shows roughly 490,000 distinct CDR3 sequences, 14% of them singletons. These records were also assigned to another study, of yellow fever vaccine responses in identical twins.

Sequenced sample: CD4+ T cells sorted from blood. These receptors all come from a woman under 30 in good health.

This clonotype was picked up many times. The chain links TRBV20-1 to TRBJ2-7; D gene ambiguous. Per germline, CDR1 DFQATT and CDR2 SNEGSKA (reference sequence). The V end lost 2 bases, the J end lost 0 bases, and 5 bases lay between the germline ends. The CDR3 loop spans 12 amino acids. The DNA of the CDR3 is TGCAGTGCTAGAAAGAGCTCCTACGAGCAGTACTTC. It codes for CSARKSSYEQYF.

This chain joins TRBV3-1 and TRBJ2-3; perhaps TRBD1 as D (6 bases). This CDR3 is 13 amino acids long. Deletions cut 1 base from V and 6 bases from J, with 8 bases between. From germline, CDR1 is LGHDT and CDR2 YNNKEL (reference sequence). The CDR3 protein is CASSQGRGDTQYF. CDR3 in DNA: TGTGCCAGCAGCCAAGGAAGGGGGGATACGCAGTATTTT.

This clonotype has only a few counts. CDR3 sequence: CSVARTASSYEQYF. As DNA, the CDR3 is TGCAGCGTGGCCCGGACCGCGAGCTCCTACGAGCAGTACTTC. The genes are TRBV29-1 and TRBJ2-7; D remains ambiguous. Trimming took 6 bases from V and 0 from J, leaving 15 bases between them. The CDR3 spans 14 residues. Germline V CDR1 and CDR2: SQVTM, ANQGSEA.

This clonotype has only a few counts. V is TRBV4-3 and J is TRBJ2-7; D is ambiguous. The V gene lost 1 base and the J gene lost 3 bases, with 10 bases spanning the gap. The CDR3 has 14 amino acids. Germline CDR1 LGHNA, CDR2 YSLEER. The CDR3: CASSQGAEHYEQYF. The CDR3 nucleotides read TGCGCCAGCAGCCAAGGGGCCGAGCACTACGAGCAGTACTTC.

The chain links TRBV7-2 to TRBJ2-3; 10 bases map to TRBD2. CDR1 is SGHTA, CDR2 FQGNSA, per germline. After removal of 2 bases from V and 1 base from J, the junction contained 9 bases not matched to a gene. The CDR3 sequence is 18 residues long. The CDR3 sequence is CASSLRLAGEGGTDTQYF. For the CDR3, the DNA is TGTGCCAGCAGCTTAAGGCTAGCGGGGGAGGGGGGCACAGATACGCAGTATTTT.

This rearrangement joins TRBV7-3 to TRBJ2-5, with D possibly called TRBD1 or TRBD2 (6 bases each). Germline-derived CDR1 and CDR2 are SGHTA and FQGTGA. The ends were cut back, 1 base at V and 2 bases at J, with 11 bases in the middle. The CDR3 runs 15 residues. The CDR3 protein is CASSLMVGGQETQYF. The CDR3 DNA reads as TGTGCCAGCAGCTTAATGGTAGGGGGGCAAGAGACCCAGTACTTC.

There are a few counts of this clonotype. The chain has TRBV6-1 and TRBJ2-5, with no clear D. V lost 6 bases and J lost 4, with 9 bases in between. The CDR3 covers 12 residues. Germline V gene lookup returns CDR1 MNHNS and CDR2 SASEGT. The CDR3 region is CASRTNLETQYF. The CDR3 region has the DNA TGTGCCAGCAGGACGAATCTAGAGACCCAGTACTTC.

This chain connects TRBV7-2 to TRBJ1-1, with 10 bases lining up with TRBD1. The V gene end was trimmed by 3 bases and the J gene end by 5 bases; junction bases not matched to a gene: 12. Germline V lookup: CDR1 SGHTA, CDR2 FQGNSA. CDR3 length: 17 residues. The CDR3 nucleotides read TGTGCCAGCAGCTTTGGAGGGGGACAGGGGAGAGGAACTGAAGCTTTCTTT. This gives the protein CASSFGGGQGRGTEAFF.

The V gene is TRBV12-3 or TRBV12-4, the J gene TRBJ2-2; no clear D. This CDR3 spans 11 amino acids. CDR3 sequence: CAWQNTGELFF. CDR3 DNA sequence: TGTGCGTGGCAGAACACCGGGGAGCTGTTTTTT.

This clonotype was seen more than once but under ten times. V and J are TRBV6-5 and TRBJ2-1, with D possibly TRBD1 on 6 matching bases. The CDR3 extends over 15 amino acids. Trimming removed 10 bases from V and 0 bases from J, with 16 bases in between. The germline V gene has CDR1 MNHEY and CDR2 SVGAGI. The CDR3 coding sequence is TGTGCCACAATTAGGGGGAGTAGCTCCTACAATGAGCAGTTCTTC. Amino acids: CATIRGSSSYNEQFF.

This clonotype was counted at least ten times. The rearrangement uses TRBV9 and TRBJ2-3, with 10 bases fitting TRBD1. Per the germline V gene, CDR1 is SGDLS and CDR2 is YYNGEE. With V trimmed by 0 bases and J by 4 bases, 5 bases remained unmatched. The CDR3 totals 16 residues. CDR3 coding DNA: TGTGCCAGCAGCGTAGGGACAGGGGGTGGCCCAGATACGCAGTATTTT. Its translation is CASSVGTGGGPDTQYF.

This clonotype has only a few counts. The chain is built from TRBV9 and TRBJ2-7, with D maybe TRBD2 (6 bases). This CDR3 has 14 residues. Germline V CDR1 and CDR2: SGDLS, YYNGEE. The V end lost 0 bases, the J end lost 6 bases, and 13 bases lay between the germline ends. Here the CDR3 reads CASSVEAYGGEQYF. The CDR3, as DNA: TGTGCCAGCAGCGTAGAAGCCTACGGGGGCGAGCAGTACTTC.

This clonotype was observed a few times. The chain combines TRBV2 with TRBJ1-2; no definite D call. Germline V gene data show CDR1 as SNHLY and CDR2 as FYNNEI. The CDR3 runs 15 residues. Trimming left V 0 bases short and J 8 bases short, with 16 bases between. The CDR3 nucleotides are TGTGCCAGCAGTGAAGCAAACACCGTGGCGGGGGGCTACACCTTC. Protein: CASSEANTVAGGYTF.

This clonotype has more than one count but fewer than ten. This chain links TRBV28 with TRBJ1-2; D possibly corresponds to TRBD1 (6 bases). The germline V gene has CDR1 MDHEN and CDR2 SYDVKM. The length of the CDR3 is 15 residues. V shed 7 bases and J shed 1 base, with 16 bases lying between them. The DNA of the CDR3 is TGTGCCAGCATTCGGGGGGGCACCAATAACTATGGCTACACCTTC. Protein: CASIRGGTNNYGYTF.

The chain links TRBV4-1 to TRBJ1-2; 8 nucleotides match TRBD1. The J segment lost 3 bases and the V segment lost 1 base, leaving 7 bases of the junction unmatched. This CDR3 region has 16 residues. The germline CDR1 and CDR2 sequences are MGHRA and YSYEKL. CDR3 in amino acids: CASSQATTGVYYGYTF. The CDR3 DNA is TGCGCCAGCAGCCAAGCTACGACAGGGGTTTACTATGGCTACACCTTC.

This clonotype was seen only a few times. The chain is built from TRBV10-3 and TRBJ2-7; 7 bases are shared with TRBD1. The CDR3 contains 13 residues. CDR1 and CDR2 (germline): ENHRY, SYGVKD. V gave up 4 bases and J gave up 3 bases; unmatched junction bases: 3. DNA of the CDR3: TGTGCCATCAGTGGGGGACAGAACTACGAGCAGTACTTC. Translated, it gives CAISGGQNYEQYF.

The sample holds one count of this clonotype. V is TRBV27 and J is TRBJ2-7, with D possibly matching TRBD1 (5 bases). V shed 0 bases and J shed 5 bases, with 11 bases lying between them. Per the germline V gene, CDR1 is MNHEY and CDR2 is SMNVEV (reference sequence). This CDR3 is built from 14 residues. CDR3 region: CASSLSAGINEQYF. The CDR3 DNA reads TGTGCCAGCAGTTTATCGGCAGGGATCAACGAGCAGTACTTC.